Presented here are 28 T cell receptor beta chains from one specimen sequenced in a study of T cells in Graves' hyperthyroidism and ophthalmopathy. TCR beta CDR3 region amplification was performed from RNA transcripts. The study used the HTBI primer set for a first-round RT-PCR of the TCR CDR3. In TCRdb, the multiplex PCR reads were re-called with MiXCR into one record per CDR3 protein. The table has roughly 530,000 distinct CDR3 sequences, over 15% seen once. The sample taken for sequencing was blood. These receptors all stem from a woman between 18 and 29 years old with Graves' ophthalmopathy.

In this sample, this clonotype turned up many times. The rearrangement joins TRBV28 to TRBJ1-2; no firm D call. The V end lost 3 bases, the J end lost 7 bases, and 12 bases lay between the germline ends. Germline assignment: CDR1 MDHEN and CDR2 SYDVKM. This CDR3 spans 13 amino acids. The chain's CDR3 is CASSFARTAGYTF. As DNA, the CDR3 is TGTGCCAGCAGTTTCGCCCGGACTGCTGGCTACACCTTC.

This clonotype was picked up a small number of times. V is TRBV5-6 and J is TRBJ2-7, with no clear D. The V end was cut by 0 bases, the J end by 6 bases, with 7 bases between. This CDR3 comprises 12 residues. Germline CDR1 reads SGHDT; CDR2 reads YYEEEE. This chain's CDR3 is CASSLGPSEQYF. CDR3 in DNA: TGTGCCAGCAGCTTGGGACCCTCCGAGCAGTACTTC. Drawing the rest from reference TRBV5-6 and TRBJ2-7, the complete variable domain is DAGVTQSPTHLIKTRGQQVTLRCSPKSGHDTVSWYQQALGQGPQFIFQYYEEEERQRGNFPDRFSGHQFPNYSSELNVNALLLGDSALYLCASSLGPSEQYFGPGTRLTVT.

This chain joins TRBV19 and TRBJ1-5, with TRBD1 matching over 7 bases. Trimming removed 6 bases from V and 3 bases from J; junction bases left unmatched: 5. Germline V CDR1 and CDR2: LNHDA, SQIVND (reference sequence). The CDR3 runs to 14 residues. CDR3 loop: CASRRQGDNQPQHF. The CDR3 DNA reads TGTGCCAGTAGGCGACAGGGTGACAATCAGCCCCAGCATTTT.

The gene calls are TRBV5-1 and TRBJ2-2; D not resolved. CDR1 and CDR2 (germline): SGHRS, YFSETQ. V was pared by 4 bases and J by 7 bases, with 11 bases between. The length of the CDR3 is 13 residues. CDR3: CASSPTRNGELFF. CDR3 sequence (DNA): TGCGCCAGCAGCCCCACAAGGAACGGGGAGCTGTTTTTT. Drawing the rest from reference TRBV5-1 and TRBJ2-2, the complete variable domain is KAGVTQTPRYLIKTRGQQVTLSCSPISGHRSVSWYQQTPGQGLQFLFEYFSETQRNKGNFPGRFSGRQFSNSRSEMNVSTLELGDSALYLCASSPTRNGELFFGEGSRLTVL.

In its sample, this clonotype was seen many times. This rearrangement joins TRBV6-1 to TRBJ1-1; D gene ambiguous. Trimming pared 4 bases from V and 1 base from J, leaving 13 bases between. The length of the CDR3 is 15 residues. The germline CDR1 and CDR2 sequences are MNHNS and SASEGT. The CDR3 is CASSAPGGANTEAFF. Written as DNA, the CDR3 is TGTGCCAGCAGTGCCCCCGGCGGTGCGAACACTGAAGCTTTCTTT.

The V gene is TRBV10-3, the J gene TRBJ2-1; the D gene is possibly TRBD1 (6 bases). V was pared by 6 bases and J by 0 bases, with 15 bases between. In germline, CDR1 is ENHRY, CDR2 SYGVKD. This CDR3 is 16 amino acids long. The CDR3 region is CAIRVHRVSSYNEQFF. CDR3 DNA sequence: TGTGCCATCAGGGTACACAGGGTAAGCTCCTACAATGAGCAGTTCTTC.

The rearrangement joins TRBV2 to TRBJ1-6; 10 bases agree with TRBD1. This CDR3 has 15 amino acids. V dropped 6 bases and J dropped 7; count of bases not matched to a gene: 6. CDR1 and CDR2 from the germline V gene are SNHLY and FYNNEI. CDR3 loop: CASRIPGQGNSPLHF. The CDR3 region has the DNA TGTGCCAGCAGAATACCGGGACAGGGGAATTCACCCCTCCACTTT.

This clonotype was observed many times. This chain joins TRBV2 and TRBJ1-2, with D maybe TRBD1 (6 bases). The CDR3 covers 12 residues. CDR1 is SNHLY, CDR2 FYNNEI, per germline. The V and J ends lost 5 bases and 7 bases respectively, with 11 bases between them. The CDR3 sequence: CASSPGTFGYTF. DNA for the CDR3: TGTGCCAGCAGTCCGGGGACATTTGGCTACACCTTC.

V usage is TRBV5-8 and J usage is TRBJ2-2; TRBD1 agrees at 12 bases. J was trimmed by 5 bases and V by 4 bases; bases with no gene match: 3. The CDR3 has 15 amino acids. Germline V gene lookup returns CDR1 SGHTS and CDR2 YDEGEE. The CDR3 DNA reads as TGTGCCAGCAGCAGGGGACAGGGGGCGACCGGGGAGCTGTTTTTT. It yields the protein CASSRGQGATGELFF.

This clonotype was counted a few times. This sequence joins TRBV12-3 or TRBV12-4 and TRBJ1-5; no clear D. This CDR3 is 15 amino acids long. Deletions cut 5 bases from V and 0 bases from J, with 11 bases between. The CDR3 coding sequence is TGTGCCAGCAGTGCACAGCGGTATAGCAATCAGCCCCAGCATTTT. Encoded protein: CASSAQRYSNQPQHF.

This clonotype was counted at least ten times. The chain is built from TRBV7-2 and TRBJ2-5; D is uncertain. Germline CDR1 is SGHTA and CDR2 is FQGNSA. The V gene lost 1 base and the J gene lost 0 bases, with 9 bases spanning the gap. The CDR3 runs 15 residues. The CDR3 DNA reads as TGTGCCAGCAGCTTAGTTGCTGGGAACCAAGAGACCCAGTACTTC. Amino acids: CASSLVAGNQETQYF.

This clonotype was seen more than once but under ten times. CDR3 coding DNA: TGCGCCAGCAGCTTAACTAGCGGGACCCCCGACGATGAGCAGTTCTTC. Translated: CASSLTSGTPDDEQFF. V usage is TRBV4-1 and J usage is TRBJ2-1; 10 bases are shared with TRBD2. This CDR3 has 16 amino acids. Germline V CDR1 and CDR2: MGHRA, YSYEKL. Trimming cost V 5 bases and J 8 bases; bases outside gene matches: 12.

This clonotype was seen a few times. The rearrangement links TRBV27 to TRBJ2-2; D may be TRBD2 (6 bases). From germline, CDR1 is MNHEY and CDR2 SMNVEV (reference sequence). The CDR3 has 15 amino acids. Trimming left V 7 bases short and J 7 bases short, with 19 bases between. The CDR3 bases are TGTGCCAGCACCGCAGGAGGGCCCTCTGGCGGGGAGCTGTTTTTT. This translates into CASTAGGPSGGELFF.

This clonotype was observed many times. The chain employs TRBV5-1 and TRBJ2-7, with 8 bases fitting TRBD2. The CDR3 sequence is 16 residues long. The V gene end was trimmed by 0 bases and the J gene end by 0 bases; junction bases not matched to a gene: 5. Germline V lookup: CDR1 SGHRS, CDR2 YFSETQ. CDR3 in DNA: TGCGCCAGCAGCTTGGATCCGGGACTAGACTCCTACGAGCAGTACTTC. The encoded protein is CASSLDPGLDSYEQYF.

This clonotype was seen at least ten times. CDR3 nucleotides: TGTGCCAGCAGCCCAGTCCGGGACAGTACCTACAATGAGCAGTTCTTC. It codes for CASSPVRDSTYNEQFF. The rearrangement links TRBV6-1 to TRBJ2-1, with 7 bases fitting TRBD1. Germline V gene sequence: CDR1 MNHNS, CDR2 SASEGT. CDR3 length: 16 residues. With 6 bases clipped from V and 2 bases from J, the junction kept 10 bases outside the gene matches.

This clonotype turned up a few times. The J gene is TRBJ2-1, the V gene TRBV6-1; a weak D match, TRBD2 (5 bases). The CDR3 loop spans 12 amino acids. CDR1 is MNHNS and CDR2 is SASEGT in the germline V gene. V was clipped by 6 bases and J by 6 bases, with 9 bases between them. In nucleotides, the CDR3 is TGTGCCAGCAGACGGGCGGGCAATGAGCAGTTCTTC. This codes for CASRRAGNEQFF.

The table lists this clonotype with a few counts. CDR3: CASSHRGDPYEQYF. CDR3 coding DNA: TGTGCCAGCAGTCACAGGGGAGATCCTTACGAGCAGTACTTC. The genes are TRBV6-5 and TRBJ2-7, with 7 nucleotides matching TRBD1. The germline CDR1 and CDR2 sequences are MNHEY and SVGAGI. CDR3 length: 14 residues. Trimming took 5 bases from V and 4 from J; bases not matched to a gene: 8.

Only a few counts were recorded for this clonotype. One end of the junction does not line up with germline, which may come from a read error. The V and J genes are TRBV13 and TRBJ1-1; a possible D gene is TRBD1 (6 bases). The length of the CDR3 is 15 residues. Germline V gene lookup returns CDR1 PRHDT and CDR2 FYEKMQ (reference sequence). CDR3 sequence: CATSDGGGLNTGAFF. CDR3 DNA sequence: TGTGCCACCAGTGATGGGGGGGGGCTGAACACTGGAGCTTTCTTT.

This clonotype was detected many times. This chain links TRBV6-2 or TRBV6-3 with TRBJ2-1; 9 bases agree with TRBD1. The CDR3 is 16 amino acids. Germline CDR1 is MNHEY and CDR2 is SVGEGT. Unmatched junction bases numbered 7, after V lost 0 bases and J lost 7 bases. CDR3 nucleotides: TGTGCCAGCAGTTACTCGAGGACAGGGGCTCAAAATGAGCAGTTCTTC. Translating gives CASSYSRTGAQNEQFF.

This clonotype has just a few counts. The rearrangement links TRBV19 to TRBJ1-2; D is possibly TRBD1 (6 bases). The CDR3 totals 15 residues. V was pared by 0 bases and J by 2 bases, with 10 bases between. CDR1 LNHDA and CDR2 SQIVND come from the germline V gene (reference sequence). The CDR3 is CASSIEVGQNYGYTF. The CDR3 DNA follows: TGTGCCAGTAGTATAGAGGTCGGACAGAACTATGGCTACACCTTC. The full variable domain, rest sourced from reference TRBV19 and TRBJ1-2, is DGGITQSPKYLFRKEGQNVTLSCEQNLNHDAMYWYRQDPGQGLRLIYYSQIVNDFQKGDIAEGYSVSREKKESFPLTVTSAQKNPTAFYLCASSIEVGQNYGYTFGSGTRLTVV.

The chain recombines TRBV19 with TRBJ2-1, with D perhaps matching TRBD2 (6 bases). Trimming cost V 5 bases and J 13 bases, with 18 bases left between them. CDR3 length: 13 amino acids. The V gene's germline CDR1 is LNHDA and CDR2 SQIVND (reference sequence). CDR3 protein: CASSPVAGQDQFF. CDR3 bases: TGTGCCAGTAGTCCCGTGGCGGGGCAAGACCAGTTCTTC.

The rearrangement uses TRBV9 and TRBJ1-1; 10 nucleotides match TRBD1. CDR1 is SGDLS, CDR2 YYNGEE, per germline. The CDR3 contains 16 residues. V shed 0 bases and J 5 bases; nucleotides not matched to a gene: 7. The CDR3 sequence is CASSVGQGAGGTEAFF. DNA for the CDR3: TGTGCCAGCAGCGTAGGACAGGGGGCAGGTGGGACTGAAGCTTTCTTT.

This clonotype was seen repeatedly, ten times or more. J is TRBJ1-3 and V is TRBV10-2; D is possibly TRBD1 (5 bases). Trimming took 6 bases from V and 2 from J, leaving 11 bases between them. The CDR3 length is 14 residues. CDR1 and CDR2 from the germline V gene are WSHSY and SAAADI. The CDR3 protein is CASSQKGTGNTIYF. CDR3 in DNA: TGCGCCAGCAGCCAAAAGGGGACTGGAAACACCATATATTTT.

The gene calls are TRBV29-1 and TRBJ1-2, with D possibly matching TRBD1 (6 bases). V was shortened by 8 bases and J by 4 bases, with 17 bases between the two germline ends. Per germline, CDR1 SQVTM and CDR2 ANQGSEA. The CDR3 totals 13 residues. CDR3 sequence: CSSSGVSGYGYTF. In DNA, the CDR3 is TGCAGCTCTTCAGGGGTGTCTGGCTATGGCTACACCTTC. Supplemented by reference TRBV29-1 and TRBJ1-2, the full variable domain reads SAVISQKPSRDICQRGTSLTIQCQVDSQVTMMFWYRQQPGQSLTLIATANQGSEATYESGFVIDKFPISRPNLTFSTLTVSNMSPEDSSIYLCSSSGVSGYGYTFGSGTRLTVV.

This clonotype was recorded many times. The gene calls are TRBV30 and TRBJ1-1, with D maybe TRBD1 (5 bases). Trimming stripped 4 bases from V and 5 bases from J, with 14 bases between. Germline CDR1 reads GTSNPN; CDR2 reads SVGIG (reference sequence). The CDR3 is made up of 13 amino acids. CDR3 in DNA: TGTGCCTGGACGGGGACCCTCCCAACTGAAGCTTTCTTT. Translation gives CAWTGTLPTEAFF.

This clonotype was detected a few times. A much more abundant neighbour one base away suggests this may be a read error. This chain links TRBV12-3 or TRBV12-4 with TRBJ1-1; D not certain. Trimming cost V 3 bases and J 5 bases, with 4 bases left between them. The CDR3 covers 11 residues. The CDR3 DNA is TGTGCCAGCAGTTTTAAAACTGAAGCTTTCTTT. Its translation: CASSFKTEAFF.

The sample holds many counts of this clonotype. The rearrangement uses TRBV7-2 and TRBJ2-3; 14 nucleotides agree with TRBD2. V trimming: 4 bases; J trimming: 4 bases; junction bases outside the gene matches: 4. Germline V gene data show CDR1 as SGHTA and CDR2 as FQGNSA. The CDR3 is 16 residues long. This CDR3 is CASSSMGLAGADTQYF. Written as DNA, the CDR3 is TGTGCCAGCAGCTCAATGGGACTAGCGGGAGCAGATACGCAGTATTTT. Variable domain in full (rest from reference TRBV7-2 and TRBJ2-3): GAGVSQSPSNKVTEKGKDVELRCDPISGHTALYWYRQSLGQGLEFLIYFQGNSAPDKSGLPSDRFSAERTGGSVSTLTIQRTQQEDSAVYLCASSSMGLAGADTQYFGPGTRLTVL.

On this clonotype itself: A much larger clone differs from this one at a single base, so this may be a read error. The chain carries TRBV18 and TRBJ2-7; D is ambiguous. The CDR3 totals 14 residues. Germline CDR1 and CDR2: KGHSH and LQKENI. CDR3 sequence (DNA): TGTGCCAGCCCACCGGAGAACCTTCTATACGAGCAGTACTTC. It encodes CASPPENLLYEQYF. The full variable domain, its missing parts supplied by reference TRBV18 and TRBJ2-7, is NAGVMQNPRHLVRRRGQEARLRCSPMKGHSHVYWYRQLPEEGLKFMVYLQKENIIDESGMPKERFSAEFPKEGPSILRIQQVVRGDSAAYFCASPPENLLYEQYFGPGTRLTVT.